These T cell receptor beta chains were read from a single sample in a study of blood T cell repertoires in COVID-19. Profiled with immunoSEQ multiplex PCR; TCRdb holds only in-frame clones, not every one. The profile shows around 110,000 clones, approximately 85% of them singletons. Sequenced material: peripheral blood. These receptors originate from a man aged 40-49 years with acute or convalescent COVID-19. The CDR3 runs from the conserved cysteine through the conserved F or W. The order of the fields is V gene, CDR3 length, D gene, clone size, J gene, CDR3 protein, CDR3 DNA. D genes are given only for firm matches. Not all rows give a size; the values are once, few, many and, for expanded clones, a class.

V: TRBV28
length: 15
D: TRBD2
size: -
J: TRBJ2-1
CDR3: CASSPLAGLRNEQFF
DNA: TGTGCCAGCAGCCCTCTAGCGGGCCTTAGGAATGAGCAGTTCTTC

V: TRBV7-2
length: 14
D: -
size: few
J: TRBJ1-5
CDR3: CAIGAGAANQPQHF
DNA: TGTGCCATCGGCGCGGGGGCGGCCAATCAGCCCCAGCATTTT

V: TRBV7-2
length: 15
D: -
size: -
J: TRBJ2-1
CDR3: CASSFFSSQHNEQFF
DNA: TGTGCCAGCAGCTTTTTCTCTAGCCAGCACAATGAGCAGTTCTTC

V: TRBV6-5
length: 16
D: TRBD2
size: -
J: TRBJ2-2
CDR3: CASSYSAGGLTGELFF
DNA: TGTGCCAGCAGTTACTCAGCGGGGGGCCTCACCGGGGAGCTGTTTTTT

V: TRBV5-4
length: 17
D: TRBD2
size: -
J: TRBJ2-3
CDR3: CASSFPLRTSGTDTQYF
DNA: TGTGCCAGCAGCTTTCCACTTAGGACTAGCGGTACAGATACGCAGTATTTT

V: TRBV5-6
length: 13
D: -
size: once
J: TRBJ1-1
CDR3: CASSFGRRIEAFF
DNA: TGTGCCAGCAGCTTTGGCCGCAGGATTGAAGCTTTCTTT

V: TRBV6-5
length: 14
D: TRBD1
size: -
J: TRBJ1-2
CDR3: CASRATGGNYGYTF
DNA: TGTGCCAGCAGGGCGACAGGGGGGAACTATGGCTACACCTTC

V: TRBV18
length: 14
D: -
size: -
J: TRBJ2-3
CDR3: CASSPGLRTDTQYF
DNA: TGTGCCAGCTCACCAGGACTTCGCACAGATACGCAGTATTTT

V: TRBV9
length: 15
D: -
size: once
J: TRBJ2-1
CDR3: CASSVARTPLDEQFF
DNA: TGTGCCAGCAGCGTAGCTCGGACTCCGTTGGATGAGCAGTTCTTC

V: TRBV18
length: 14
D: -
size: few
J: TRBJ1-4
CDR3: CASSPFGGSEKLFF
DNA: TGTGCCAGCTCACCATTCGGGGGAAGTGAAAAACTGTTTTTT

V: TRBV5-1
length: 16
D: TRBD1
size: -
J: TRBJ1-2
CDR3: CASSLVGQGRDYGYTF
DNA: TGCGCCAGCAGCTTGGTGGGACAGGGGCGAGACTATGGCTACACCTTC

V: TRBV27
length: 15
D: TRBD2
size: -
J: TRBJ2-1
CDR3: CASSPGLAGYNEQFF
DNA: TGTGCCAGCAGTCCCGGGCTAGCGGGTTACAATGAGCAGTTCTTC

V: TRBV7-9
length: 16
D: -
size: once
J: TRBJ2-7
CDR3: CASSPRRQGSSYEQYF
DNA: TGTGCCAGCAGCCCTCGACGGCAGGGGTCCTCCTACGAGCAGTACTTC

V: TRBV19
length: 15
D: TRBD2
size: -
J: TRBJ2-5
CDR3: CASSLTSWSQETQYF
DNA: TGTGCCAGTAGTTTGACTAGCTGGTCCCAAGAGACCCAGTACTTC

V: TRBV10-2
length: 15
D: TRBD2
size: -
J: TRBJ2-1
CDR3: CASSVGLAGYNEQFF
DNA: TGCGCCAGCAGTGTGGGACTAGCGGGATACAATGAGCAGTTCTTC

V: TRBV10-3
length: 13
D: -
size: -
J: TRBJ2-7
CDR3: CAIQLSWGAEQYF
DNA: TGTGCCATCCAGCTGTCGTGGGGCGCCGAGCAGTACTTC

V: TRBV7-2
length: 15
D: -
size: once
J: TRBJ1-5
CDR3: CASSPGQMINQPQHF
DNA: TGTGCCAGCAGCCCCGGACAGATGATCAATCAGCCCCAGCATTTT

V: TRBV4-1
length: 14
D: -
size: -
J: TRBJ1-1
CDR3: CASSHRRGGTEAFF
DNA: TGCGCCAGCAGCCACAGAAGGGGAGGCACTGAAGCTTTCTTT

V: TRBV5-5
length: 12
D: -
size: -
J: TRBJ2-5
CDR3: CASSYPSETQYF
DNA: TGTGCCAGCAGCTATCCAAGCGAGACCCAGTACTTC

V: TRBV5-1
length: 13
D: -
size: -
J: TRBJ2-3
CDR3: CASSLRAGDTQYF
DNA: TGCGCCAGCAGCCTCCGGGCGGGGGATACGCAGTATTTT

V: TRBV5-1
length: 16
D: -
size: once
J: TRBJ2-4
CDR3: CASSLSSASFKNIQYF
DNA: TGCGCCAGCAGCTTGTCTAGCGCCTCGTTCAAAAACATTCAGTACTTC

V: TRBV28
length: 14
D: TRBD2
size: -
J: TRBJ2-7
CDR3: CASSIAGGPYEQYF
DNA: TGTGCCAGCAGTATAGCGGGAGGGCCCTACGAGCAGTACTTC

V: TRBV6-5
length: 13
D: -
size: -
J: TRBJ2-5
CDR3: CASRLQGQETQYF
DNA: TGTGCCAGCAGACTACAGGGACAAGAGACCCAGTACTTC

V: TRBV5-1
length: 15
D: TRBD1
size: -
J: TRBJ1-4
CDR3: CASSIGRGTNEKLFF
DNA: TGCGCCAGCAGCATCGGCAGGGGGACTAATGAAAAACTGTTTTTT

V: TRBV6-5
length: 11
D: -
size: once
J: TRBJ2-3
CDR3: CASTKLNTQYF
DNA: TGTGCCAGCACCAAACTGAATACGCAGTATTTT

V: TRBV11-2
length: 17
D: -
size: -
J: TRBJ1-6
CDR3: CASRRGGGLLYNSPLHF
DNA: TGTGCCAGCCGCCGGGGCGGGGGGCTCCTCTATAATTCACCCCTCCACTTT

V: TRBV7-9
length: 15
D: -
size: once
J: TRBJ2-3
CDR3: CASRPLATPRDTQYF
DNA: TGTGCCAGCAGGCCCCTAGCAACCCCTAGAGATACGCAGTATTTT

V: TRBV7-6
length: 19
D: TRBD2
size: -
J: TRBJ2-5
CDR3: CASSLGHGLAGGAQETQYF
DNA: TGTGCCAGCAGCTTAGGTCATGGGCTAGCGGGGGGTGCACAAGAGACCCAGTACTTC

V: TRBV15
length: 17
D: TRBD2
size: -
J: TRBJ2-2
CDR3: CATSRGLAGGPTGELFF
DNA: TGTGCCACCAGCAGAGGACTAGCGGGAGGGCCGACCGGGGAGCTGTTTTTT

V: TRBV6-6
length: 15
D: TRBD1
size: -
J: TRBJ2-7
CDR3: CASSSGTGVGYEQYF
DNA: TGTGCCAGCAGTTCGGGGACAGGGGTGGGGTACGAGCAGTACTTC

V: TRBV6-5
length: 15
D: TRBD1
size: -
J: TRBJ2-1
CDR3: CASSRGTGSYNEQFF
DNA: TGTGCCAGCAGTAGAGGGACAGGGTCTTACAATGAGCAGTTCTTC

V: TRBV19
length: 17
D: TRBD1
size: -
J: TRBJ1-5
CDR3: CASSIDRWQGVNQPQHF
DNA: TGTGCCAGTAGTATAGATCGGTGGCAGGGGGTCAATCAGCCCCAGCATTTT

V: TRBV7-6
length: 17
D: TRBD1
size: -
J: TRBJ2-7
CDR3: CASSSGQPGQGSYEQYF
DNA: TGTGCCAGCAGCTCAGGGCAACCGGGACAGGGATCCTACGAGCAGTACTTC

V: TRBV27
length: 16
D: TRBD2
size: -
J: TRBJ2-2
CDR3: CASSPGTSGYTGELFF
DNA: TGTGCCAGCAGTCCCGGGACTAGCGGGTACACCGGGGAGCTGTTTTTT

V: TRBV29-1
length: 16
D: TRBD2
size: -
J: TRBJ2-1
CDR3: CSAIGPLAGHYNEQFF
DNA: TGCAGCGCCATAGGCCCACTAGCGGGACATTACAATGAGCAGTTCTTC

V: TRBV6-4
length: 10
D: -
size: -
J: TRBJ1-5
CDR3: CAGGEQPQHF
DNA: TGTGCCGGGGGGGAGCAGCCCCAGCATTTT

V: TRBV27
length: 16
D: -
size: -
J: TRBJ2-1
CDR3: CASSFRPTLQGDEQFF
DNA: TGTGCCAGCAGTTTTAGGCCCACCCTACAGGGCGATGAGCAGTTCTTC

V: TRBV27
length: 13
D: -
size: -
J: TRBJ1-6
CDR3: CASSYQGGSPLHF
DNA: TGTGCCAGCAGTTACCAGGGTGGTTCACCCCTCCACTTT

V: TRBV18
length: 12
D: -
size: -
J: TRBJ1-2
CDR3: CASSPWGEGYTF
DNA: TGTGCCAGCTCACCTTGGGGGGAAGGCTACACCTTC

V: TRBV6-5
length: 12
D: TRBD2
size: -
J: TRBJ2-7
CDR3: CARASGNYEQYF
DNA: TGTGCCAGGGCCAGCGGGAACTACGAGCAGTACTTC

V: TRBV5-1
length: 16
D: TRBD2
size: -
J: TRBJ2-7
CDR3: CASSWTLAGPSYEQYF
DNA: TGCGCCAGCAGCTGGACTTTAGCGGGGCCCTCCTACGAGCAGTACTTC

V: TRBV5-1
length: 14
D: -
size: -
J: TRBJ2-5
CDR3: CASSSITGRGTQYF
DNA: TGCGCCAGCTCCTCTATTACAGGGAGGGGGACCCAGTACTTC

V: TRBV30
length: 13
D: -
size: -
J: TRBJ2-7
CDR3: CAWSASGTYEQYF
DNA: TGTGCCTGGAGTGCATCAGGGACCTACGAGCAGTACTTC

V: TRBV3-1/TRBV3-2
length: 14
D: TRBD2
size: -
J: TRBJ2-2
CDR3: CASSHKAGAGELFF
DNA: TGTGCCAGCAGCCACAAAGCGGGAGCTGGGGAGCTGTTTTTT

V: TRBV19
length: 14
D: TRBD2
size: -
J: TRBJ2-7
CDR3: CASSLAGGNYEQYF
DNA: TGTGCCAGTAGTCTGGCGGGAGGGAATTACGAGCAGTACTTC

V: TRBV13
length: 15
D: TRBD1
size: -
J: TRBJ2-5
CDR3: CASSPRQGIEETQYF
DNA: TGTGCCAGCAGCCCTCGACAGGGGATAGAGGAGACCCAGTACTTC

V: TRBV24-1
length: 16
D: -
size: few
J: TRBJ2-3
CDR3: CATSDRTGTSTDTQYF
DNA: TGTGCCACCAGTGACCGAACCGGGACAAGCACAGATACGCAGTATTTT

V: TRBV18
length: 11
D: -
size: -
J: TRBJ1-5
CDR3: CASSPGGPQHF
DNA: TGTGCCAGCTCACCGGGAGGGCCCCAGCATTTT

V: TRBV6-1
length: 15
D: -
size: once
J: TRBJ1-1
CDR3: CASSEFRGVNTEAFF
DNA: TGTGCCAGCAGTGAATTTCGGGGGGTGAACACTGAAGCTTTCTTT

V: TRBV24-1
length: 15
D: TRBD2
size: -
J: TRBJ2-1
CDR3: CATSDGGGVRNEQFF
DNA: TGTGCCACCAGTGACGGCGGGGGGGTTAGGAATGAGCAGTTCTTC

V: TRBV3-1/TRBV3-2
length: 17
D: TRBD2
size: -
J: TRBJ2-5
CDR3: CASSHKLVAGVQETQYF
DNA: TGTGCCAGCAGCCATAAGCTCGTGGCGGGAGTCCAAGAGACCCAGTACTTC

V: TRBV7-2
length: 15
D: -
size: -
J: TRBJ1-1
CDR3: CASSLDWGVSTEAFF
DNA: TGTGCCAGCAGCTTAGATTGGGGAGTGAGCACTGAAGCTTTCTTT

V: TRBV19
length: 13
D: -
size: -
J: TRBJ2-5
CDR3: CASSFDRAETQYF
DNA: TGTGCCAGTAGTTTTGACAGAGCAGAGACCCAGTACTTC

V: TRBV3-1/TRBV3-2
length: 18
D: TRBD2
size: -
J: TRBJ2-3
CDR3: CASSQDWRLAGVTDTQYF
DNA: TGTGCCAGCAGCCAAGATTGGCGACTAGCGGGAGTTACAGATACGCAGTATTTT

V: TRBV6-5
length: 14
D: -
size: -
J: TRBJ1-5
CDR3: CASSRDMANQPQHF
DNA: TGTGCCAGCAGCCGAGACATGGCCAATCAGCCCCAGCATTTT

V: TRBV7-2
length: 17
D: -
size: -
J: TRBJ2-4
CDR3: CASSLGEGVIAKNIQYF
DNA: TGTGCCAGCAGCTTAGGAGAGGGGGTCATAGCCAAAAACATTCAGTACTTC

V: TRBV5-1
length: 14
D: -
size: few
J: TRBJ2-1
CDR3: CASSLATGVNEQFF
DNA: TGCGCCAGCAGCTTGGCAACGGGAGTGAATGAGCAGTTCTTC

V: TRBV5-1
length: 13
D: -
size: -
J: TRBJ1-2
CDR3: CASSFSGTDGYTF
DNA: TGCGCCAGCAGCTTTTCAGGAACGGATGGCTACACCTTC